The 20 T cell receptor beta chains presented below share a single source sample, sequenced in a study of T cell clonality in common variable immunodeficiency. These receptors are not linked to any known antigen. Assay: immunoSEQ multiplex PCR; the TCRdb copy retains only in-frame clones and omits some. This sample has around 33,000 clones, each found more than once. Points from the study as a whole: In common variable immunodeficiency, TCR beta chains reportedly carried fewer deletions and N-nucleotide insertions.

Sequences were obtained from peripheral blood mononuclear cells. Receptors originate from a human donor with common variable immunodeficiency.

Concerning this clone: The CDR3 is cut off 3 residues early in the read; its end comes from the germline J gene. This chain links TRBV2 with TRBJ2-1, with TRBD2 matching 12 bases. Trimming at V came to 4 bases and at J to 7 bases, leaving 5 bases not matched to a gene. Germline assignment: CDR1 SNHLY and CDR2 FYNNEI. This CDR3 is built from 15 residues. Here the CDR3 reads CASSVPSGRGNEQFF. CDR3 bases read: TGTGCCAGCAGTGTACCTAGCGGGAGGGGTAATGAG.

CDR3 sequence reads: CASSRGTGTVLAAFF. CDR3 DNA (partial): TGTGCCAGTAGTCGGGGGACAGGGACCGTCCTTGCA. V usage is TRBV19 and J usage is TRBJ1-1, with 9 bases identical to TRBD1. The CDR3 goes on 3 residues after the read ends, and that part is filled in from the germline J gene. CDR3 size: 15 residues. Germline assignment: CDR1 LNHDA and CDR2 SQIVND (reference sequence).

This clone has just a few counts. The sequenced part of the CDR3 DNA is TGCAGTGCTAGAGACCCGCGGACTAGCGGGACTGGCTCCTACAATGAG. Amino acids: CSARDPRTSGTGSYNE. The full-length CDR3 reads as CSARDPRTSGTGSYNEQFF. The J gene is TRBJ2-1, the V gene TRBV20-1, with TRBD2 identical over 12 bases. The CDR3 end is not reached by the read, which stops 3 residues before it; the germline J gene fills it in. V trimming: 0 bases; J trimming: 0 bases; junction bases outside the gene matches: 9. CDR1 and CDR2 from the germline V gene are DFQATT and SNEGSKA (reference sequence). This CDR3 is 19 amino acids long.

The CDR3 bases that were read are TGTGCCAGTAGCCTGGCCGGGACTAGCGGGAGTTACGAG. Amino acids: CASSLAGTSGSYE. The full CDR3 sequence reads CASSLAGTSGSYEQYF. This rearrangement joins TRBV19 to TRBJ2-7; TRBD2 matches at 14 bases. The read gets to within 3 residues of the CDR3 end, and the germline J gene fills in the rest. CDR1 is LNHDA and CDR2 is SQIVND in the germline V gene (reference sequence). The trim removed 6 bases at V and 4 bases at J, leaving 8 bases unmatched. The CDR3 totals 16 residues.

Comments on this clone: The read comes to an end 3 residues before the CDR3 does, leaving the germline J gene to fill in the end. This rearrangement joins TRBV30 to TRBJ1-3; TRBD1 agrees at 10 bases. The CDR3 contains 14 residues. V lost 4 bases, J lost 3 bases, and 3 bases stayed unmatched. Germline V gene sequence: CDR1 GTSNPN, CDR2 SVGIG (reference sequence). The CDR3 bases that were read are TGTGCCTGGACCTGGACAGGGGGTGGAAACACC. The encoded protein is CAWTWTGGGNT. The full CDR3 is CAWTWTGGGNTIYF.

To note about this clone: The DNA ends 3 residues before the CDR3 does, and the rest of the CDR3 is filled in from the germline J gene. The chain carries TRBV20-1 and TRBJ1-1; D is perhaps TRBD1 (6 bases). Germline V gene lookup returns CDR1 DFQATT and CDR2 SNEGSKA (reference sequence). With 3 bases removed from V and 1 base from J, the gap between germline ends came to 15 bases. This CDR3 has 15 amino acids. Incomplete CDR3 DNA: TGCAGTGCTAGCGACCAGTACAGGGCGAACACTGAA. It yields the protein CSASDQYRANTE. The complete CDR3 reads CSASDQYRANTEAFF.

This clone appeared many times. The read stops 3 residues short of the end of the CDR3; the missing end is completed from the germline J gene. Other nucleotide sequences from this sample produce the same CDR3. V is TRBV14 and J is TRBJ1-3; D unclear. This CDR3 has 16 residues. The germline CDR1 and CDR2 sequences are SGHDN and FVKESK. V was shortened by 3 bases and J by 4 bases, with 16 bases between the two germline ends. This CDR3 is CASSQSESVSGNTIYF. The sequenced CDR3 bases are TGTGCCAGCAGCCAGAGCGAATCGGTCTCGGGAAACACC.

Turning to this clone: The read falls 3 residues short of the CDR3 end, and the missing part is taken from the germline J gene. The chain joins TRBV13 to TRBJ2-7; a possible D gene is TRBD2 (5 bases). V dropped 6 bases and J dropped 1 base, with 13 bases sitting between them. Germline lookup yields CDR1 PRHDT and CDR2 FYEKMQ (reference sequence). The length of the CDR3 is 14 residues. The CDR3 here is CASRVRTGSYEQYF. The covered CDR3 bases are TGTGCCAGCAGGGTCAGGACGGGGTCCTACGAG.

This clone has more than one count but fewer than ten. The read terminates 3 residues ahead of where the CDR3 ends, so the germline J gene completes it. The V gene is TRBV5-1, the J gene TRBJ2-1; the match to TRBD2 covers 7 bases. This CDR3 is 17 amino acids long. The V segment lost 3 bases and the J segment 0 bases; nucleotides outside the gene matches: 9. Germline loops: CDR1 SGHRS, CDR2 YFSETQ. The CDR3: CASSSGGTASSYNEQFF. The sequenced part of the CDR3 DNA is TGCGCCAGCAGCTCCGGGGGGACGGCGAGCTCCTACAATGAG. Looking up the rest from reference TRBV5-1 and TRBJ2-1 gives the full variable domain: KAGVTQTPRYLIKTRGQQVTLSCSPISGHRSVSWYQQTPGQGLQFLFEYFSETQRNKGNFPGRFSGRQFSNSRSEMNVSTLELGDSALYLCASSSGGTASSYNEQFFGPGTRLTVL.

This clone was counted ten times or more. From the germline J gene comes the end of the CDR3, since the read stops 3 residues before it. The chain employs TRBV25-1 and TRBJ2-7; D unclear. V was pared by 5 bases and J by 2 bases, with 4 bases between. This CDR3 comprises 11 residues. The germline V gene encodes CDR1 MGHDK and CDR2 SYGVNS. The CDR3 DNA, read in part, is TGTGCCAGCAGTAAGGCCTACGAG. Translated: CASSKAYE. The CDR3, in full, reads CASSKAYEQYF.

This clone was detected ten times or more. The CDR3 extends 3 residues past the end of the read, so its final part is completed from the germline J gene. In the same sample, other DNA sequences code for this CDR3. The rearrangement links TRBV7-2 to TRBJ2-1, with D perhaps TRBD1 (6 bases). The CDR3 is 14 amino acids. The V and J ends lost 3 bases and 5 bases respectively, with 11 bases between them. Germline CDR1 reads SGHTA; CDR2 reads FQGNSA. CDR3 DNA, as far as it was read: TGTGCCAGCAGCTTCCAGGGGCTGGACAATGAG. Its protein is CASSFQGLDNE. The entire CDR3 protein reads CASSFQGLDNEQFF.

Many counts were recorded for this clone. The sequenced part of the CDR3 DNA is TGTGCCAGCTCCCTGCTGACCAGGGATAATTCACCC. Residues: CASSLLTRDNSP. The full CDR3 protein reads CASSLLTRDNSPLHF. The J gene is TRBJ1-6, the V gene TRBV18, with D maybe TRBD1 (5 bases). With the read ending 3 residues before the CDR3 end, the germline J gene is used to fill in that end. The CDR3 sequence is 15 residues long. Trimming took 6 bases from V and 5 from J, leaving 14 bases between them. Germline CDR1 reads KGHSH; CDR2 reads LQKENI.

This clone was counted a few times. The DNA ends 3 residues before the CDR3 does, and the rest of the CDR3 is filled in from the germline J gene. V and J are TRBV7-3 and TRBJ2-3, with D perhaps matching TRBD1 (6 bases). Per germline, CDR1 SGHTA and CDR2 FQGTGA. The CDR3 is 17 residues long. The V and J ends lost 1 base and 3 bases respectively, with 17 bases between them. The CDR3 bases that were read are TGTGCCAGCAGCTTAAGGGGGCGACTGGAACCTACAGATACG. Amino acid sequence: CASSLRGRLEPTDT. The whole CDR3 reads CASSLRGRLEPTDTQYF.

Regarding this clone: Its ends do not fully match the called genes, so a read error is possible. The read comes to an end 3 residues before the CDR3 does, leaving the germline J gene to fill in the end. The V gene is TRBV19, the J gene TRBJ2-3, with 10 bases aligning to TRBD1. The CDR3 is 14 amino acids. The germline V gene encodes CDR1 LNHDA and CDR2 SQIVND (reference sequence). The DNA read from the CDR3 is TGTGCCAGTAGCCAAAGGACAGGGGGAGATTCG. Its translation is CASSQRTGGDS. The whole CDR3 is CASSQRTGGDSQYF.

This clone appeared a few times. The read ends 3 residues before the CDR3 terminus; that terminus is restored from the germline J gene. The chain recombines TRBV19 with TRBJ1-6; no clear D gene. This CDR3 contains 17 residues. The germline V gene has CDR1 LNHDA and CDR2 SQIVND (reference sequence). V lost 3 bases and J lost 5, with 17 bases in between. The CDR3 loop reads CASSIEARSGNNSPLHF. Incomplete CDR3 DNA: TGTGCCAGTAGTATCGAAGCGAGATCGGGGAATAATTCACCC.

There are a few counts of this clone. Given a much more abundant clone one base away, this may be a read error. The CDR3 is cut off 3 residues early in the read; its end comes from the germline J gene. The V gene is TRBV7-8, the J gene TRBJ2-5, with 7 bases fitting TRBD1. In germline, CDR1 is SGHVS, CDR2 FQNEAQ. The CDR3 contains 15 residues. V lost 5 bases to trimming and J lost 4 bases; unmatched junction nucleotides: 10. The covered CDR3 bases are TGTGCCAGCAGCAAGCAGTGGACAGGCCGAGAGACC. This encodes CASSKQWTGRET. The whole CDR3 sequence reads CASSKQWTGRETQYF.

This clone was counted at least ten times. The read halts 3 residues ahead of the CDR3 end, with the missing end drawn from the germline J gene. This chain connects TRBV5-1 to TRBJ2-5, with D uncertain. V was shortened by 7 bases and J by 1 base, with 5 bases between the two germline ends. Germline V gene data show CDR1 as SGHRS and CDR2 as YFSETQ. The CDR3 has 11 residues. The CDR3 region is CASRVQETQYF. Incomplete CDR3 DNA: TGCGCCAGCCGCGTCCAAGAGACC.

This clone was detected many times. Read coverage stops 3 residues before the CDR3 terminus; the germline J gene supplies the remainder. The chain links TRBV7-2 to TRBJ1-3, with 7 bases that match TRBD1. The germline V gene encodes CDR1 SGHTA and CDR2 FQGNSA. This CDR3 contains 15 residues. The ends lost 3 bases at V and 1 base at J; junction bases unmatched: 3. CDR3 in amino acids: CASSFQGGSGNTIYF. The covered CDR3 bases are TGTGCCAGCAGCTTCCAGGGGGGTTCTGGAAACACC.

The sample holds a few counts of this clone. The CDR3 end lies 3 residues beyond the end of the read and is filled in from the germline J gene. The chain employs TRBV19 and TRBJ1-5; 8 bases align to TRBD1. The length of the CDR3 is 15 residues. Germline V gene sequence: CDR1 LNHDA, CDR2 SQIVND (reference sequence). V was pared by 5 bases and J by 1 base, with 4 bases of the junction left unmatched. CDR3 DNA, as far as it was read: TGTGCCAGTAGTGATTGGACAGGGAGCAATCAGCCC. It translates to CASSDWTGSNQP. The entire CDR3 protein reads CASSDWTGSNQPQHF.

This clone appeared a few times. The CDR3 end is not reached by the read, which stops 3 residues before it; the germline J gene fills it in. The chain joins TRBV18 to TRBJ2-7; 12 bases fit TRBD2. V dropped 3 bases and J dropped 4; count of bases not matched to a gene: 10. Germline V gives CDR1 KGHSH, CDR2 LQKENI. The CDR3 covers 17 residues. CDR3 bases read: TGTGCCAGCTCACCCGGCCGTGGACTAGCGGGAAGGTACGAG. It yields the protein CASSPGRGLAGRYE. The CDR3 as a whole reads CASSPGRGLAGRYEQYF.